The 27 T cell receptor beta chains below come from one sample, sequenced in a study of OX40 agonist ivuxolimab in advanced cancers. Profiling relied on immunoSEQ multiplex PCR, and the TCRdb table lists in-frame clones only, not all of them. Counted here are about 71,000 clones, 94% occurring once; the ten biggest clones make up approximately 14%. The source material was CD4+ or CD8+ T cells sorted from blood, sampled in a trial of the OX40 agonist ivuxolimab. The receptors stem from an adult with an advanced solid tumor such as melanoma, head and neck, liver or kidney cancer.

The CDR3 DNA sequence: TGTGCCAGCAGTTATACCGGGACAGGGCTCAATCAGCCCCAGCATTTT. Its protein product is CASSYTGTGLNQPQHF. J is TRBJ1-5 and V is TRBV7-2; 9 nucleotides line up with TRBD1. Per the germline V gene, CDR1 is SGHTA and CDR2 is FQGNSA. The CDR3 totals 16 residues. With 6 bases clipped from V and 3 bases from J, the junction kept 9 bases outside the gene matches.

The chain recombines TRBV6-5 with TRBJ2-3, with TRBD2 identical over 9 bases. Germline values: CDR1 MNHEY, CDR2 SVGAGI. J lost 4 bases, V lost 10 bases, and 9 bases had no gene match. CDR3 size: 14 residues. The CDR3 DNA is TGTGCCACCCGATTAGCGGGAGTTTCAGATACGCAGTATTTT. It encodes CATRLAGVSDTQYF.

The rearrangement joins TRBV6-6 to TRBJ2-5; D is perhaps TRBD1 (6 bases). The V gene's germline CDR1 is MNHNY and CDR2 SVGAGI (reference sequence). This CDR3 comprises 15 residues. The V end was cut by 5 bases, the J end by 3 bases, with 16 bases between. This chain's CDR3 is CASSPRGDRKETQYF. DNA of the CDR3: TGTGCCAGCAGTCCCAGGGGAGATAGGAAAGAGACCCAGTACTTC.

This clone was seen only once. The rearrangement links TRBV9 to TRBJ1-2; perhaps TRBD1 as D (6 bases). Germline lookup yields CDR1 SGDLS and CDR2 YYNGEE. Between the trimmed V and J ends, which lost 0 bases and 3 bases, there was a span of 15 bases. The CDR3 is 16 amino acids. DNA of the CDR3: TGTGCCAGCAGCGTAGGTCAGGGGCGTCCGGACTATGGCTACACCTTC. It codes for CASSVGQGRPDYGYTF.

The V and J genes are TRBV4-3 and TRBJ2-3; D unclear. Germline CDR1 is LGHNA and CDR2 is YSLEER. This CDR3 has 12 residues. V shed 1 base and J shed 4 bases, with 3 bases lying between them. The CDR3 DNA sequence: TGCGCCAGCAGCCAAGCTGCAGATACGCAGTATTTT. It is translated as CASSQAADTQYF.

This clone appeared a few times. The chain is built from TRBV5-6 and TRBJ1-1; D unresolved. Trimming shortened V by 5 bases and J by 3 bases, and 11 bases separated the two germline ends. The germline V gene encodes CDR1 SGHDT and CDR2 YYEEEE. The CDR3 spans 13 residues. In DNA, the CDR3 is TGTGCCAGCAGGGCAGGACTGTACACTGAAGCTTTCTTT. Protein sequence: CASRAGLYTEAFF. The full variable domain, rest sourced from reference TRBV5-6 and TRBJ1-1, is DAGVTQSPTHLIKTRGQQVTLRCSPKSGHDTVSWYQQALGQGPQFIFQYYEEEERQRGNFPDRFSGHQFPNYSSELNVNALLLGDSALYLCASRAGLYTEAFFGQGTRLTVV.

The genes are TRBV7-2 and TRBJ1-2, with D possibly matching TRBD1 (5 bases). CDR1 is SGHTA and CDR2 is FQGNSA in the germline V gene. The ends were cut back, 1 base at V and 7 bases at J, with 16 bases in the middle. This CDR3 has 15 residues. CDR3 amino acids: CASSLVDPGESGYTF. CDR3 nucleotide sequence: TGTGCCAGCAGCTTAGTTGATCCGGGGGAGAGTGGCTACACCTTC.

The CDR3 DNA reads TGTGCCATCAGCATCACTAGCGGGGGCACAGATACGCAGTATTTT. It codes for CAISITSGGTDTQYF. The V call is TRBV10-3, the J call TRBJ2-3; TRBD2 aligns across 10 bases. CDR3 size: 15 residues. V lost 6 bases and J lost 1; bases outside the gene matches: 4. Per germline, CDR1 ENHRY and CDR2 SYGVKD.

The chain is built from TRBV13 and TRBJ2-5; D is ambiguous. The germline gives CDR1 PRHDT, CDR2 FYEKMQ (reference sequence). V was shortened by 4 bases and J by 9 bases, with 21 bases between the two germline ends. The CDR3 contains 15 residues. This CDR3 reads CASSSPEMVQLAQYF. The CDR3 coding sequence is TGTGCCAGCAGCTCCCCCGAGATGGTGCAGTTGGCCCAGTACTTC.

The rearrangement links TRBV27 to TRBJ2-7; D is unresolved. Germline V gene data show CDR1 as MNHEY and CDR2 as SMNVEV (reference sequence). The germline V and J ends were trimmed by 3 bases and 7 bases, with 10 bases remaining between them. This CDR3 contains 12 residues. The CDR3 region has the DNA TGTGCCAGCAGTTTTCTCTTTAGGGAGCAGTACTTC. Its protein product is CASSFLFREQYF.

The V and J genes are TRBV4-3 and TRBJ2-5, with D hard to call. There are 17 residues in the CDR3. The V gene lost 1 base and the J gene lost 4 bases, with 19 bases spanning the gap. CDR1 and CDR2 (germline): LGHNA, YSLEER. The CDR3 nucleotides read TGCGCCAGCAGCCAAGGGAGTGGGGTGGGTGTTCGAGAGACCCAGTACTTC. Residues: CASSQGSGVGVRETQYF.

V usage is TRBV10-2 and J usage is TRBJ2-7; either TRBD1 or TRBD2 may supply D (5 bases each). V was clipped by 6 bases and J by 2 bases, with 8 bases between them. Germline V gene lookup returns CDR1 WSHSY and CDR2 SAAADI. There are 12 residues in the CDR3. In nucleotides, the CDR3 is TGCGCCAGCAGGGGGGAAACCTACGAGCAGTACTTC. Residues: CASRGETYEQYF.

The chain has TRBV6-4 and TRBJ1-2, with unresolved D. Germline V gene lookup returns CDR1 MRHNA and CDR2 SNTAGT. This CDR3 comprises 13 residues. V was shortened by 0 bases and J by 5 bases, with 7 bases between the two germline ends. Here the CDR3 reads CASSDSNRYGYTF. The CDR3, as DNA: TGTGCCAGCAGTGACTCGAACAGATATGGCTACACCTTC.

V usage is TRBV4-1 and J usage is TRBJ2-7, with D perhaps TRBD2 (6 bases). Deletions cut 8 bases from V and 0 bases from J, with 11 bases between. The CDR3 is 13 amino acids. Germline-derived CDR1 and CDR2 are MGHRA and YSYEKL. This chain's CDR3 is CASALEGSYEQYF. The CDR3 DNA reads TGCGCCAGCGCACTGGAGGGCTCCTACGAGCAGTACTTC.

The rearrangement uses TRBV27 and TRBJ1-1; 7 bases match TRBD1. The germline gives CDR1 MNHEY, CDR2 SMNVEV (reference sequence). The CDR3 is 15 amino acids. With 5 bases clipped from V and 3 bases from J, the junction kept 9 bases outside the gene matches. The DNA of the CDR3 is TGTGCCAGCAGTAGGACAGGCCCGAGCGACACTGAAGCTTTCTTT. Translated, it gives CASSRTGPSDTEAFF.

J is TRBJ2-5 and V is TRBV2, with D perhaps assigned TRBD1 or TRBD2 (5 bases each). The CDR3 covers 16 residues. Looked up from germline, CDR1 is SNHLY and CDR2 is FYNNEI. The germline V and J ends were trimmed by 2 bases and 2 bases, with 15 bases remaining between them. CDR3 bases: TGTGCCAGCAGTGAATCCTTTCAGGGAGTTCAAGAGACCCAGTACTTC. It specifies CASSESFQGVQETQYF.

The chain combines TRBV13 with TRBJ2-3; 9 nucleotides line up with TRBD2. There are 15 residues in the CDR3. The germline CDR1 and CDR2 sequences are PRHDT and FYEKMQ (reference sequence). V trimming: 5 bases; J trimming: 2 bases; junction bases outside the gene matches: 5. The CDR3 spells CASSPAGGFTDTQYF. The CDR3 coding sequence is TGTGCCAGCAGCCCCGCGGGGGGGTTCACAGATACGCAGTATTTT.

CDR3 bases: TGTGCCAGCAATGAAGCGGGCTCCCCCTCCTACGAGCAGTACTTC. Protein sequence: CASNEAGSPSYEQYF. The rearrangement links TRBV7-9 to TRBJ2-7; possible D gene TRBD2, 6 bases. Trimming took 7 bases from V and 0 from J, leaving 16 bases between them. The length of the CDR3 is 15 residues. Per the germline V gene, CDR1 is SEHNR and CDR2 is FQNEAQ (reference sequence).

The chain employs TRBV12-5 and TRBJ1-1; D possibly corresponds to TRBD1 (5 bases). The V end lost 1 base, the J end lost 5 bases, and 17 bases lay between the germline ends. This CDR3 contains 16 residues. CDR1 LGHNT and CDR2 FRNRAP come from the germline V gene. In DNA, the CDR3 is TGTGCTAGTGGTTTGGGCGCGGGACCAGGAGGGACTGAAGCTTTCTTT. Encoded protein: CASGLGAGPGGTEAFF.

The rearrangement joins TRBV9 to TRBJ2-7; 8 nucleotides line up with TRBD1. Germline CDR1 and CDR2: SGDLS and YYNGEE. The CDR3 length is 14 residues. Trimming took 2 bases from V and 2 from J; bases not matched to a gene: 3. CDR3 protein: CASSVRDRPYEQYF. The CDR3 DNA is TGTGCCAGCAGCGTCCGGGACAGGCCCTACGAGCAGTACTTC.

This chain links TRBV27 with TRBJ2-7; TRBD2 is a possible D gene (5 bases). The CDR3 consists of 14 residues. Trimming shortened V by 3 bases and J by 6 bases, and 15 bases separated the two germline ends. Germline CDR1 is MNHEY and CDR2 is SMNVEV (reference sequence). The CDR3 DNA reads as TGTGCCAGCAGTTTCCAGTCGGGGTTCTCCGAGCAGTACTTC. Translating it yields CASSFQSGFSEQYF.

The chain links TRBV25-1 to TRBJ2-5, with 9 bases that match TRBD2. CDR3 length: 16 residues. Germline assignment: CDR1 MGHDK and CDR2 SYGVNS. J gave up 7 bases and V 4 bases, and 13 bases lay outside the gene matches. CDR3 DNA sequence: TGTGCCAGCAGTGGAATGGCGGGAGGGCGAGGGGGGACCCAGTACTTC. Its protein is CASSGMAGGRGGTQYF.

The CDR3 loop reads CASSPPPGFSYNEQFF. CDR3 sequence (DNA): TGTGCCAGCAGTCCCCCCCCGGGTTTCTCCTACAATGAGCAGTTCTTC. The V gene is TRBV28, the J gene TRBJ2-1; D uncertain. The CDR3 covers 16 residues. CDR1 and CDR2 (germline): MDHEN, SYDVKM. Trimming removed 5 bases at V and 0 bases at J, with 14 bases between.

The chain is built from TRBV19 and TRBJ1-1, with no clear D. Trimming took 7 bases from V and 6 from J, leaving 12 bases between them. This CDR3 has 12 residues. Germline V lookup: CDR1 LNHDA, CDR2 SQIVND (reference sequence). CDR3 amino acids: CASTAPVSEAFF. The CDR3 DNA sequence: TGTGCCAGTACGGCCCCCGTATCTGAAGCTTTCTTT. Full variable domain (rest looked up from reference TRBV19 and TRBJ1-1): DGGITQSPKYLFRKEGQNVTLSCEQNLNHDAMYWYRQDPGQGLRLIYYSQIVNDFQKGDIAEGYSVSREKKESFPLTVTSAQKNPTAFYLCASTAPVSEAFFGQGTRLTVV.

The chain joins TRBV4-1 to TRBJ1-5, with D unresolved. The V end was cut by 0 bases, the J end by 3 bases, with 9 bases between. Germline CDR1 is MGHRA and CDR2 is YSYEKL. This CDR3 is built from 15 residues. CDR3 loop: CASSQDPGINQPQHF. The DNA for the CDR3 is TGCGCCAGCAGCCAAGATCCGGGGATCAATCAGCCCCAGCATTTT.

This clone turned up a few times. In nucleotides, the CDR3 is TGCGCCAGCAGCTTGGACAGGGGGTATTCGGAAGCTTTCTTT. Translated: CASSLDRGYSEAFF. The chain uses TRBV5-1 and TRBJ1-1; 8 bases are a match to TRBD1. The CDR3 runs 14 residues. Trimming took 0 bases from V and 8 from J; bases not matched to a gene: 6. Germline V gene sequence: CDR1 SGHRS, CDR2 YFSETQ.

The chain employs TRBV9 and TRBJ2-7, with D possibly TRBD1 on 6 matching bases. From germline, CDR1 is SGDLS and CDR2 YYNGEE. Deletions cut 0 bases from V and 0 bases from J, with 7 bases between. The CDR3 is made up of 14 amino acids. The CDR3: CASSVGDNSYEQYF. CDR3 bases: TGTGCCAGCAGCGTAGGGGACAACTCCTACGAGCAGTACTTC.